This T cell receptor (beta chain) was identified during a study of blood T cell repertoires in COVID-19. As for the study in general: Collection of acute and convalescent COVID-19 samples took place in the United States, Italy and Spain. Nucleic acid was either cDNA or gDNA, and it came from T cells, B-cell-depleted T cells, or PBMCs.

Participants, 18 to 89 years old, spanned approximately 26 US areas. Generated by immunoSEQ multiplex PCR, the TCRdb table keeps only in-frame clones and is missing some. Among approximately 300,000 clones listed, around 84% were seen once. V was shortened by 0 bases and J by 0 bases, with 9 bases between the two germline ends. This CDR3 comprises 16 residues. From germline, CDR1 is SGHRS and CDR2 YFSETQ. Sequenced material: PBMCs or T cells enriched from blood (not recorded which). This TCR was sampled from a woman aged 25 to 39 who had been exposed to COVID-19. The chain recombines TRBV5-1 with TRBJ2-2, with D perhaps matching TRBD1 (5 bases). The CDR3 loop is CASSLVSRANTGELFF. CDR3 nucleotide sequence: TGCGCCAGCAGCTTGGTTTCCAGGGCGAACACCGGGGAGCTGTTTTTT.